The 2 T cell receptor beta chains presented below share a single source sample, sequenced in a study of blood T cell repertoires in COVID-19. Data came from immunoSEQ multiplex PCR; TCRdb stores just in-frame clones and leaves some out. This sample has about 410,000 clones, with 89% found just once. The sequencing input was peripheral blood. The receptor source for this set is a woman aged 40 to 50 with COVID-19, enrolled during active disease.

The V gene is TRBV19, the J gene TRBJ1-2; D unresolved. Germline V gene lookup returns CDR1 LNHDA and CDR2 SQIVND (reference sequence). The CDR3 consists of 12 residues. Trimming cost V 3 bases and J 8 bases, with 10 bases left between them. In DNA, the CDR3 is TGTGCCAGTAGTATTGCCCAGCGCGGCTACACCTTC. Protein product: CASSIAQRGYTF.

The gene calls are TRBV11-2 and TRBJ2-5; 7 bases agree with TRBD2. Germline values: CDR1 SGHAT, CDR2 FQNNGV. V was clipped by 4 bases and J by 13 bases; unmatched bases: 6. The CDR3 sequence is 11 residues long. CDR3 DNA: TGTGCCAGCAGCTCAACCGGGACTACGTACTTC. As protein: CASSSTGTTYF.